A selection of T cell receptor beta chains follows, all from one sample in a study of T-cell reconstitution after alpha-beta-depleted transplantation in children. TCRdb re-called the PCR reads with MiXCR, one entry per CDR3 protein. The data show over 200,000 distinct CDR3 sequences, about 9.2% seen once. The sample consisted of PBMCs from the stem cell graft donor, taken from the stem cell graft. Source of these receptors: a human donor who donated a stem cell graft to a child with acute lymphoblastic leukemia. Both conserved end residues are part of each CDR3. The D gene is left open where the match is weak. Part of the rows lack a size; the others show once, few, many or a class for expanded clones.

.	TRBV12-3/TRBV12-4	TRBJ1-1	.	TGTGCCAGCAGTTTACCGGGGGGTTTTACTGAAGCTTTCTTT	CASSLPGGFTEAFF
many	TRBV12-3/TRBV12-4	TRBJ1-5	TRBD1	TGTGCCAGCAGATTTGGGACAGGAAGCAATCAGCCCCAGCATTTT	CASRFGTGSNQPQHF
.	TRBV5-1	TRBJ1-1	.	TGCGCCAGCAGCCCTCGTCCAAGGGACGGAAGCACTGAAGCTTTCTTT	CASSPRPRDGSTEAFF
few	TRBV25-1	TRBJ2-7	TRBD2	TGTGCCAGCCGGGCGGGGGTCCCGAATTACGAGCAGTACTTC	CASRAGVPNYEQYF
many	TRBV28	TRBJ2-3	.	TGTGCCAGCAGCCGTGTGGGGAGGTCTGGATGGAGCACAGATACGCAGTATTTT	CASSRVGRSGWSTDTQYF
.	TRBV10-3	TRBJ2-7	TRBD1	TGTGCCATAAAATTGGACAGGGTGCCCTACGAGCAGTACTTC	CAIKLDRVPYEQYF
many	TRBV9	TRBJ2-2	.	TGTGCCAGCAGCGTACCCGATGGCAAAGCGAACACCGGGGAGCTGTTTTTT	CASSVPDGKANTGELFF
few	TRBV20-1	TRBJ2-3	TRBD2	TGCAGTGCTAGAGATCGACTAGCGGGCCCGCCTAAGACTTCTTATACGCAGTATTTT	CSARDRLAGPPKTSYTQYF
.	TRBV19	TRBJ2-5	TRBD2	TGTGCCAGTAGTATACTAGCGGGGGGGCCGGAGACCCAGTACTTC	CASSILAGGPETQYF
.	TRBV6-1	TRBJ1-1	.	TGTGCCAGCAGGAAGGCGAACACTGAAGCTTTCTTT	CASRKANTEAFF
few	TRBV20-1	TRBJ1-5	TRBD1	TGCAGTGCTATAGACAGGGTGGGGAATCAGCCCCAGCATTTT	CSAIDRVGNQPQHF
.	TRBV27	TRBJ2-1	.	TGTGCCAGCAGTTTATCCCAATCTCCCTACAATGAGCAGTTCTTC	CASSLSQSPYNEQFF
many	TRBV5-1	TRBJ1-1	.	TGCGCCAGCAGCTTGGCCGGAAGCTTATCAATGAACACTGAAGCTTTCTTT	CASSLAGSLSMNTEAFF
many	TRBV6-5	TRBJ2-1	.	TGTGCCAGCAGTTCGCTCGGGGGGCAGGAACACAATGAGCAGTTCTTC	CASSSLGGQEHNEQFF
.	TRBV28	TRBJ2-7	.	TGTGCCAGCGGGGGGAATCTTGCCTACGAGCAGTACTTC	CASGGNLAYEQYF
few	TRBV10-3	TRBJ1-3	.	TGTGCCATCAGTGAGTCTCGTGTTTGGGCGAGAGGTGGAAACACCATATATTTT	CAISESRVWARGGNTIYF
many	TRBV20-1	TRBJ2-7	.	TGCAGTGCTAGAGTTAGTTCGAGACAGCTCAACGAGCAGTACTTC	CSARVSSRQLNEQYF
many	TRBV6-1	TRBJ2-2	.	TGTGCCAGCAACAGCTACACCGGGGAGCTGTTTTTT	CASNSYTGELFF
many	TRBV7-2	TRBJ2-1	.	TGTGCCAGCAGTTTCAGGCGGGGCCAATTTTCCTACAATGAGCAGTTCTTC	CASSFRRGQFSYNEQFF
few	TRBV7-8	TRBJ1-1	TRBD1	TGTGCCAGCAGCATAGCCACAGGGGATGTATTAACGGCTTTCTTT	CASSIATGDVLTAFF
many	TRBV5-1	TRBJ2-1	.	TGCGCCAGCAGCAATGGGGCTGGTAATGAGCAGTTCTTC	CASSNGAGNEQFF
.	TRBV7-6	TRBJ2-1	.	TGTGCCAGCAGCTTATCCTCGGATGAGCAGTTCTTC	CASSLSSDEQFF
many	TRBV29-1	TRBJ2-1	.	TGCAGCGTGCCCCGATTAAGCTCCTACAATGAGCAGTTCTTC	CSVPRLSSYNEQFF
many	TRBV7-6	TRBJ2-5	TRBD2	TGTGCCAGCAGCCTGACTAGCGGGCCGCAAGAGACCCAGTACTTC	CASSLTSGPQETQYF